This TCR beta chain emerged from a study of CD8 T cells in ankylosing spondylitis. Notes on the study in general: In ankylosing spondylitis patients, matched synovial fluid reportedly showed significant enrichment of disease-linked clones.

This clonotype was counted between two and nine times. Its antigen remains unidentified. Per the germline V gene, CDR1 is MNHNS and CDR2 is SASEGT. The CDR3 spans 14 residues. Germline trimming cut 8 bases from V and 7 bases from J; bases unmatched to any gene: 13. In making TCR beta libraries, quantitative 5'-RACE with molecular barcodes was used. In TCRdb, the 5' RACE reads were re-called with MiXCR into one record per CDR3 protein. The repertoire consists of about 340,000 distinct CDR3 sequences, with roughly 15% occurring once and the leading ten covering approximately 0.99%. The TCR was taken from a male donor with ankylosing spondylitis or in good health (not recorded which). The rearrangement uses TRBV6-1 and TRBJ2-7; 8 bases map to TRBD2. The sequencing sample was made of blood, either unsorted or a sorted T cell fraction (not recorded which). The CDR3 DNA is TGTGCCAGCCGCCTTAGCGGGACCTTGGGTGAGCAGTACTTC. Its translation is CASRLSGTLGEQYF.